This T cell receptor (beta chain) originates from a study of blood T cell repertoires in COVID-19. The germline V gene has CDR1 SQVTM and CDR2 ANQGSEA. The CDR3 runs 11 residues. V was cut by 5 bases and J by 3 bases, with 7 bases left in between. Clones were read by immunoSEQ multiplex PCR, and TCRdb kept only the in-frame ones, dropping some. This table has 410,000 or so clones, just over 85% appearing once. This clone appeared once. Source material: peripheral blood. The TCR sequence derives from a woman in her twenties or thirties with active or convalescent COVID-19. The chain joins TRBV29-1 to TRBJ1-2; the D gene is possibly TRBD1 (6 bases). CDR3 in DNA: TGCAGCGTTAGACAGGACTATGGCTACACCTTC. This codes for CSVRQDYGYTF.